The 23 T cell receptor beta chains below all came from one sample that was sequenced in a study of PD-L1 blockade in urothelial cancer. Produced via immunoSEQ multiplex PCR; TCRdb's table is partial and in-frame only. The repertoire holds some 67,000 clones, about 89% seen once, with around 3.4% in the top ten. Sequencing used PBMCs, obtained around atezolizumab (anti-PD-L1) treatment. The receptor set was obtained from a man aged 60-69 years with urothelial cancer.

Here the CDR3 DNA reads TGTGCCAGAAGCTTGGGGCTGGTTGGTGAATCTGTCGCCATATATTTT. It translates to CARSLGLVGESVAIYF. The J gene is TRBJ1-3, the V gene TRBV5-3; D is uncertain. TRBV5-3 is noted as an ORF with a role that remains uncertain. The V gene lost 0 bases and the J gene lost 11 bases, with 21 bases spanning the gap. This CDR3 is 16 amino acids long.

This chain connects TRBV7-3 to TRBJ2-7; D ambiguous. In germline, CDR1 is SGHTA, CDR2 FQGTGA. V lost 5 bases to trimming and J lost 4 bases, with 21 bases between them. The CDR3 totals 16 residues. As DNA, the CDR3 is TGTGCCAGCAGCCTCCTTGGCCCCAGCGCCCCTTACGAGCAGTACTTC. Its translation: CASSLLGPSAPYEQYF.

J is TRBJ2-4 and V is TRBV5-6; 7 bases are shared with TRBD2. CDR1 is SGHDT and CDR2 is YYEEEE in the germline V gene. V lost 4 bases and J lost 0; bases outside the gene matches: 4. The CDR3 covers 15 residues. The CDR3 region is CASSRAGLAKNIQYF. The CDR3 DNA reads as TGTGCCAGCAGCCGAGCGGGGCTAGCCAAAAACATTCAGTACTTC.

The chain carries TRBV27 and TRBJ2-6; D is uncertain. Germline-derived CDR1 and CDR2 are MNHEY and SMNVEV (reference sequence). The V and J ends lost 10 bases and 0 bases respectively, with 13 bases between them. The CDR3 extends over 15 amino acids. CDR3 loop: CATSNSLSGANVLTF. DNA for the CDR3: TGTGCCACCTCAAACTCCCTCTCTGGGGCCAACGTCCTGACTTTC. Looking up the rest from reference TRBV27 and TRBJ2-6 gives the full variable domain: EAQVTQNPRYLITVTGKKLTVTCSQNMNHEYMSWYRQDPGLGLRQIYYSMNVEVTDKGDVPEGYKVSRKEKRNFPLILESPSPNQTSLYFCATSNSLSGANVLTFGAGSRLTVL.

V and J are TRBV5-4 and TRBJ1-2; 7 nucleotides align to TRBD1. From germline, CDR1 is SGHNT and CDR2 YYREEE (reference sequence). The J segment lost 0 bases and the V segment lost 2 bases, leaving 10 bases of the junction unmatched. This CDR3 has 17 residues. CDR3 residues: CASSLGGTGVANYGYTF. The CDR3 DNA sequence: TGTGCCAGCAGCTTAGGGGGCACGGGGGTCGCTAACTATGGCTACACCTTC.

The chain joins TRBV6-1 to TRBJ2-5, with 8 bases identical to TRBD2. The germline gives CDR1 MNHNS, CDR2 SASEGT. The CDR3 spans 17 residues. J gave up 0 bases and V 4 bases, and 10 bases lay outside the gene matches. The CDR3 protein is CASSGRWAGGDQETQYF. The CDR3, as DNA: TGTGCCAGCAGTGGAAGATGGGCGGGAGGCGACCAAGAGACCCAGTACTTC.

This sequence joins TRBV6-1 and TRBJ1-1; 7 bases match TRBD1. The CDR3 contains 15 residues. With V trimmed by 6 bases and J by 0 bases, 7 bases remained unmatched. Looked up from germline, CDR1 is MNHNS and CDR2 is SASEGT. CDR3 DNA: TGTGCCAGCAGACAGGACAGGAGCTTGAACACTGAAGCTTTCTTT. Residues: CASRQDRSLNTEAFF.

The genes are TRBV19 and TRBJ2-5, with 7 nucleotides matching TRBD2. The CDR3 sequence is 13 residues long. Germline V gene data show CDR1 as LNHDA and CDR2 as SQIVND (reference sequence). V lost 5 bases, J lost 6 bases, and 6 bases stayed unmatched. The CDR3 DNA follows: TGTGCCAGTAGTCGGGAGGTCCGCCAGACCCAGTACTTC. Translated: CASSREVRQTQYF. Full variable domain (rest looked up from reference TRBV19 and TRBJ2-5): DGGITQSPKYLFRKEGQNVTLSCEQNLNHDAMYWYRQDPGQGLRLIYYSQIVNDFQKGDIAEGYSVSREKKESFPLTVTSAQKNPTAFYLCASSREVRQTQYFGPGTRLLVL.

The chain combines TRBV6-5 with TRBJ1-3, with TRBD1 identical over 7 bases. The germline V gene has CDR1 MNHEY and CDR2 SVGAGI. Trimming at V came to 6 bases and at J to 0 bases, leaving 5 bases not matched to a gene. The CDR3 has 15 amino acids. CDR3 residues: CASSLDRSSGNTIYF. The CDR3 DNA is TGTGCCAGCAGCCTGGACAGGAGCTCTGGAAACACCATATATTTT.

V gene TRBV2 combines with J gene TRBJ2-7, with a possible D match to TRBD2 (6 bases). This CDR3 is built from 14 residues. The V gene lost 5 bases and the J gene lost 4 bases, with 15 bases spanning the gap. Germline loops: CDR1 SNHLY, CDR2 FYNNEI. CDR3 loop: CASSPAGVEYEQYF. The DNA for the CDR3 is TGTGCCAGCAGTCCAGCGGGCGTTGAGTACGAGCAGTACTTC.

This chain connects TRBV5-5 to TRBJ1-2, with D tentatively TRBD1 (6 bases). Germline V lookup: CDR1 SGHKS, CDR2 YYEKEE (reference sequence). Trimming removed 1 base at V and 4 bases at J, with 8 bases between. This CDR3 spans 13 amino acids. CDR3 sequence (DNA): TGTGCCAGCAGCTTGAAGGACAGCTATGGCTACACCTTC. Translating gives CASSLKDSYGYTF.

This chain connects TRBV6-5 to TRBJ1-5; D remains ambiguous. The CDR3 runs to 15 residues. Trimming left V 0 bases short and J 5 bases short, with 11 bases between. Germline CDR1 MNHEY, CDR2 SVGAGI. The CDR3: CASSYSFRIDQPQHF. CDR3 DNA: TGTGCCAGCAGTTACTCGTTCCGTATTGATCAGCCCCAGCATTTT.

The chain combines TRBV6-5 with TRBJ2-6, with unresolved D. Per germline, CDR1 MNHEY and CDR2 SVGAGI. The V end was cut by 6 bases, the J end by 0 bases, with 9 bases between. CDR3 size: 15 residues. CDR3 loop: CASRSSGSGANVLTF. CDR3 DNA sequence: TGTGCCAGCAGGTCTTCAGGCTCTGGGGCCAACGTCCTGACTTTC.

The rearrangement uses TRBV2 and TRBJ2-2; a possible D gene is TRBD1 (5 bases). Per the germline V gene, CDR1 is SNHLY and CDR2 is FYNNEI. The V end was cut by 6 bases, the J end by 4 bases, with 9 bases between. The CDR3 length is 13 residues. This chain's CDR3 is CASSWGSTGELFF. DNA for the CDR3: TGTGCCAGCAGCTGGGGCTCCACCGGGGAGCTGTTTTTT.

The CDR3: CAWRGAGGINEKLFF. In DNA form, the CDR3 reads TGTGCCTGGAGGGGGGCAGGGGGTATCAATGAAAAACTGTTTTTT. The gene calls are TRBV30 and TRBJ1-4, with 7 bases matching TRBD1. There are 15 residues in the CDR3. The germline CDR1 and CDR2 sequences are GTSNPN and SVGIG (reference sequence). The junction had 9 bases not matched to a gene; V was cut back by 3 bases and J by 5 bases.

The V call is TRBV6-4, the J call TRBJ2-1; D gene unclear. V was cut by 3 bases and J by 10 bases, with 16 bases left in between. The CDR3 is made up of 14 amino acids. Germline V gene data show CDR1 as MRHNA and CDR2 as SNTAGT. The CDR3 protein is CASSEMAVQREQFF. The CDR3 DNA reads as TGTGCCAGCAGTGAAATGGCGGTGCAGAGGGAGCAGTTCTTC.

The CDR3: CASSPPAGGGGYTF. The CDR3 nucleotides read TGTGCCAGCTCACCACCGGCCGGAGGGGGCGGCTACACCTTC. J is TRBJ1-2 and V is TRBV18, with 7 bases matching TRBD1. CDR1 is KGHSH and CDR2 is LQKENI in the germline V gene. This CDR3 is 14 amino acids long. Unmatched junction bases numbered 6, after V lost 0 bases and J lost 8 bases.

CDR3 nucleotides: TGTGCCAGCAGCCGCGGGACTAGGGACACCGGGGAGCTGTTTTTT. Translating it yields CASSRGTRDTGELFF. The chain couples TRBV5-4 to TRBJ2-2, with 8 nucleotides matching TRBD2. The CDR3 is 15 residues long. CDR1 and CDR2 from the germline V gene are SGHNT and YYREEE (reference sequence). V shed 4 bases, J shed 3 bases, and the junction held 5 bases outside the gene matches.

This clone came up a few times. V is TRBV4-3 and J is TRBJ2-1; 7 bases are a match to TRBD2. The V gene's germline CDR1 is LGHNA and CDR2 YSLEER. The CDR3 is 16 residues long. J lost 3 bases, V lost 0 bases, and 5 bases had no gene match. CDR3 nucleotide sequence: TGCGCCAGCAGCCAAGATTTAACGGGAGGCTACAATGAGCAGTTCTTC. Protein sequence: CASSQDLTGGYNEQFF.

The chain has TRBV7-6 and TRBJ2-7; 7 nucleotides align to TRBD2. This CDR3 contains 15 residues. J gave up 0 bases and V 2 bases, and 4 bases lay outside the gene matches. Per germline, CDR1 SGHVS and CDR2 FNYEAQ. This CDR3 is CASSLRRGSSYEQYF. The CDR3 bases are TGTGCCAGCAGCTTAAGGCGGGGGAGCTCCTACGAGCAGTACTTC.

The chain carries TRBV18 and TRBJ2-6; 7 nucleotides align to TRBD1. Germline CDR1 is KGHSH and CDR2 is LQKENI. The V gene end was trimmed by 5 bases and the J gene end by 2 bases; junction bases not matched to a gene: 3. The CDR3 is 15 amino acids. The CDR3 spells CASSAGQAGANVLTF. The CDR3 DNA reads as TGTGCCAGCTCAGCCGGACAGGCTGGGGCCAACGTCCTGACTTTC.

The CDR3 region has the DNA TGCGCCAGCAGCTTTTTTGGGGGCGAGGTCGGTGAAAAACTGTTTTTT. This encodes CASSFFGGEVGEKLFF. The V call is TRBV5-1, the J call TRBJ1-4; tentative D call: TRBD1 (6 bases). Germline CDR1 SGHRS, CDR2 YFSETQ. With 2 bases removed from V and 7 bases from J, the gap between germline ends came to 18 bases. The CDR3 totals 16 residues.

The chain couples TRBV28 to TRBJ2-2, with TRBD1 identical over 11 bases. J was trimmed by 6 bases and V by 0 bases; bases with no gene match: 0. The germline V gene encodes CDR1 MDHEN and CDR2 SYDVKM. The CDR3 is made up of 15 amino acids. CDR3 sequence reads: CASSLWGQGAGELFF. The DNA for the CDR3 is TGTGCCAGCAGTTTATGGGGACAGGGGGCCGGGGAGCTGTTTTTT.